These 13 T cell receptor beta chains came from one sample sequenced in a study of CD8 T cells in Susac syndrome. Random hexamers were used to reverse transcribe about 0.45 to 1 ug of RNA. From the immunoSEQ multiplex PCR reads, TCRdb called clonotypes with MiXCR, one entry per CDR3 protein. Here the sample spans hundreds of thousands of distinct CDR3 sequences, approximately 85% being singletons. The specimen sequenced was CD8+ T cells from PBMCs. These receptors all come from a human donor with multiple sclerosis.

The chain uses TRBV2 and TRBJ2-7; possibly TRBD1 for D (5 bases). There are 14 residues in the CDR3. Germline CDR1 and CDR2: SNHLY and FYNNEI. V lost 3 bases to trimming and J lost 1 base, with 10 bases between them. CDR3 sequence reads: CASSELDTSYEQYF. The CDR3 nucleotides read TGTGCCAGCAGTGAGTTGGACACATCCTACGAGCAGTACTTC.

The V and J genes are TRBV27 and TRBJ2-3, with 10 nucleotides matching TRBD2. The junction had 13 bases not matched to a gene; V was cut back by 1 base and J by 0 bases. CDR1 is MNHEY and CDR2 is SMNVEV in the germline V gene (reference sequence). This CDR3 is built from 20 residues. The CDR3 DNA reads TGTGCCAGCAGTTTATTAGCCAGCGGGAGGGAATACTCTAGCACAGATACGCAGTATTTT. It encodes CASSLLASGREYSSTDTQYF.

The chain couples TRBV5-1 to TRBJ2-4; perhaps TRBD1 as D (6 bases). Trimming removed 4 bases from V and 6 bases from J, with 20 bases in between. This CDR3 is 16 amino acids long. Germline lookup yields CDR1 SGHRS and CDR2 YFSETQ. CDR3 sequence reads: CASSNGRQAGGNIQYF. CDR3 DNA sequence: TGCGCCAGCAGCAATGGAAGACAGGCGGGTGGAAACATTCAGTACTTC.

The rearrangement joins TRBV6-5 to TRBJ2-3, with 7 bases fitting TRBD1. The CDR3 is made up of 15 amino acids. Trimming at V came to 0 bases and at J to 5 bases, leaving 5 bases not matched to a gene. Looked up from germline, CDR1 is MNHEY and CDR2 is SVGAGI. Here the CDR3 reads CASSYSGTVGDTQYF. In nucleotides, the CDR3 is TGTGCCAGCAGTTACTCCGGGACAGTTGGAGATACGCAGTATTTT.

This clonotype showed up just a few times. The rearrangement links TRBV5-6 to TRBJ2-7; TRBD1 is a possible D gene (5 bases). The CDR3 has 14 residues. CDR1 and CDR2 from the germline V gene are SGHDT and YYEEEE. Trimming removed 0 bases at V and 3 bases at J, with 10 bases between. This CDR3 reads CASSLETGGYEQYF. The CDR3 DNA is TGTGCCAGCAGCTTGGAAACAGGTGGCTACGAGCAGTACTTC. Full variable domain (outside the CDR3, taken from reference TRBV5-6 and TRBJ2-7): DAGVTQSPTHLIKTRGQQVTLRCSPKSGHDTVSWYQQALGQGPQFIFQYYEEEERQRGNFPDRFSGHQFPNYSSELNVNALLLGDSALYLCASSLETGGYEQYFGPGTRLTVT.

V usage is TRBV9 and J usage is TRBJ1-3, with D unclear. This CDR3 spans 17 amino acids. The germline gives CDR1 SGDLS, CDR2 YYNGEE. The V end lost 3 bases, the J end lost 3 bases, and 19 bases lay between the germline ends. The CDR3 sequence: CASSATAGERFGNTIYF. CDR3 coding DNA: TGTGCCAGCAGCGCGACGGCGGGTGAACGCTTTGGAAACACCATATATTTT. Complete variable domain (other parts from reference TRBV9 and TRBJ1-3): DSGVTQTPKHLITATGQRVTLRCSPRSGDLSVYWYQQSLDQGLQFLIQYYNGEERAKGNILERFSAQQFPDLHSELNLSSLELGDSALYFCASSATAGERFGNTIYFGEGSWLTVV.

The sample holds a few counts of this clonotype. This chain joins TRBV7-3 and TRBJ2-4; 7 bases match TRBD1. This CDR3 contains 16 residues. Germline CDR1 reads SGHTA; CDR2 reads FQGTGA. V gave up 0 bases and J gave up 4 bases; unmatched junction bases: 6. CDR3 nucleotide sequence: TGTGCCAGCAGCTTAACAGGGACAGAGCAGAAAAACATTCAGTACTTC. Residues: CASSLTGTEQKNIQYF.

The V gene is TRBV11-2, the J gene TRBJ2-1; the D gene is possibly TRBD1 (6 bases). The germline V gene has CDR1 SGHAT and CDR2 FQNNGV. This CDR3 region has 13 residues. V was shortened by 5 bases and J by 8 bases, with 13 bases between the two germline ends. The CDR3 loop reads CASSPWTVYEQFF. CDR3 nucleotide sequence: TGTGCCAGCAGCCCCTGGACAGTTTATGAGCAGTTCTTC.

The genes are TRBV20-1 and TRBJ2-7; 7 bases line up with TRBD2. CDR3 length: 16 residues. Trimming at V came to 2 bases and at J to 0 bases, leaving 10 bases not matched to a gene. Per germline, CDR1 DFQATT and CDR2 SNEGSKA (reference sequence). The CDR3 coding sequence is TGCAGTGCTAGACCCCGGCTAGCGGCTAGCTCCTACGAGCAGTACTTC. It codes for CSARPRLAASSYEQYF.

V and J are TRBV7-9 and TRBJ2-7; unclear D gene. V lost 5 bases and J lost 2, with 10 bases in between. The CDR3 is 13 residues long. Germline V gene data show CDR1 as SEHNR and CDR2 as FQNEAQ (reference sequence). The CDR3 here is CASSGSRTYEQYF. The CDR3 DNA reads TGTGCCAGCAGCGGCTCGCGGACCTACGAGCAGTACTTC. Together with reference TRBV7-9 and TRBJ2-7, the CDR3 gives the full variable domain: DTGVSQNPRHKITKRGQNVTFRCDPISEHNRLYWYRQTLGQGPEFLTYFQNEAQLEKSRLLSDRFSAERPKGSFSTLEIQRTEQGDSAMYLCASSGSRTYEQYFGPGTRLTVT.

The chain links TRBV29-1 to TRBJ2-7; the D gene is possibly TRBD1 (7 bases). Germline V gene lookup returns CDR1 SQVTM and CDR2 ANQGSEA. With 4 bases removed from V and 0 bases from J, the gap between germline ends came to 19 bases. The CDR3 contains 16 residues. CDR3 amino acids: CSVAPRGDSLSYEQYF. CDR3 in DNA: TGCAGCGTTGCACCAAGGGGGGACAGCCTCTCCTACGAGCAGTACTTC.

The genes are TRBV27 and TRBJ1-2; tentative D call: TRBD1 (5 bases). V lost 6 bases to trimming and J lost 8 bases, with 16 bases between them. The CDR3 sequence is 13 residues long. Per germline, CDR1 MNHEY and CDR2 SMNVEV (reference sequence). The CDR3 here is CASSWGGLEGYTF. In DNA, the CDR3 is TGTGCCAGCAGCTGGGGGGGGTTGGAGGGCTACACCTTC.

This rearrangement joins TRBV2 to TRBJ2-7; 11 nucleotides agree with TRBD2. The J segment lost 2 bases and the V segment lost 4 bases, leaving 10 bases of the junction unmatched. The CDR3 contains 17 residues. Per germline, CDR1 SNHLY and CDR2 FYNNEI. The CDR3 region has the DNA TGTGCCAGCAGTGGGGCAATAGCGGGAGGGTCTACCTACGAGCAGTACTTC. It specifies CASSGAIAGGSTYEQYF.